The 23 T cell receptor beta chains below all came from one sample that was sequenced in a study of cytomegalovirus exposure and HLA in healthy donors. The PCR was carried out with 60 Vbeta primers and 13 Jbeta primers. The protocol was immunoSEQ multiplex PCR, while the TCRdb copy is restricted to in-frame clones and leaves out a portion. The sample's table shows some 130,000 clones. The sample was PBMCs. The receptors stem from a woman between 35 and 50 years old in good health and CMV-seropositive.

This rearrangement joins TRBV10-3 to TRBJ1-5; D perhaps matches TRBD1 (6 bases). From germline, CDR1 is ENHRY and CDR2 SYGVKD. The CDR3 spans 15 residues. With 2 bases removed from V and 5 bases from J, the gap between germline ends came to 13 bases. CDR3 coding DNA: TGTGCCATCAGTGAGATAGGGGGAGAGGATCAGCCCCAGCATTTT. It is translated as CAISEIGGEDQPQHF.

J is TRBJ2-1 and V is TRBV6-6, with TRBD2 identical over 10 bases. The CDR3 covers 13 residues. J gave up 2 bases and V 10 bases, and 2 bases lay outside the gene matches. The germline V gene encodes CDR1 MNHNY and CDR2 SVGAGI (reference sequence). As DNA, the CDR3 is TGTGCCACGGGGACTAGCGCCTACAATGAGCAGTTCTTC. It translates to CATGTSAYNEQFF.

The rearrangement links TRBV18 to TRBJ1-4; 9 bases align to TRBD1. The CDR3 has 16 residues. Per germline, CDR1 KGHSH and CDR2 LQKENI. Unmatched junction bases numbered 5, after V lost 6 bases and J lost 0 bases. CDR3 region: CASSRDRGATNEKLFF. The CDR3 DNA reads as TGTGCCAGCTCGCGTGACAGGGGGGCAACTAATGAAAAACTGTTTTTT. The variable domain in full, completed from reference TRBV18 and TRBJ1-4, reads NAGVMQNPRHLVRRRGQEARLRCSPMKGHSHVYWYRQLPEEGLKFMVYLQKENIIDESGMPKERFSAEFPKEGPSILRIQQVVRGDSAAYFCASSRDRGATNEKLFFGSGTQLSVL.

The chain joins TRBV7-9 to TRBJ1-5, with D unresolved. CDR1 SEHNR and CDR2 FQNEAQ come from the germline V gene (reference sequence). The CDR3 consists of 13 residues. Trimming took off 5 bases at V and 9 bases at J, with 14 bases between the two ends. This CDR3 reads CASSLDEIMPQHF. The CDR3 DNA sequence: TGTGCCAGCAGCCTTGATGAGATCATGCCCCAGCATTTT.

The V call is TRBV29-1, the J call TRBJ2-5, with 14 positions matching TRBD2. The germline V gene encodes CDR1 SQVTM and CDR2 ANQGSEA. There are 18 residues in the CDR3. V trimming: 3 bases; J trimming: 0 bases; junction bases outside the gene matches: 9. CDR3 sequence: CSVETSGRASPYQETQYF. The CDR3 coding sequence is TGCAGCGTTGAGACTAGCGGGAGGGCCTCTCCGTACCAAGAGACCCAGTACTTC.

The V gene is TRBV28, the J gene TRBJ1-5; 8 nucleotides line up with TRBD1. Germline V gene sequence: CDR1 MDHEN, CDR2 SYDVKM. J was trimmed by 3 bases and V by 6 bases; bases with no gene match: 19. The CDR3 runs to 19 residues. CDR3 amino acids: CASRRGTGVSPSLNQPQHF. CDR3 bases: TGTGCCAGCAGGAGAGGGACAGGTGTAAGTCCGTCACTCAATCAGCCCCAGCATTTT.

Notes on this clone: Other DNA sequences in this specimen translate into the identical CDR3. This sequence joins TRBV15 and TRBJ2-2, with TRBD1 identical over 7 bases. With 2 bases clipped from V and 8 bases from J, the junction kept 5 bases outside the gene matches. The CDR3 sequence is 14 residues long. In germline, CDR1 is LNHNV, CDR2 YYDKDF (reference sequence). The DNA for the CDR3 is TGTGCCACCAGCAGATCGGGACAGACAGGGGAGCTGTTTTTT. Translated, it gives CATSRSGQTGELFF.

The chain couples TRBV6-1 to TRBJ1-5, with a possible D match to TRBD1 (6 bases). V lost 6 bases and J 0 bases, leaving 12 bases between the germline ends. This CDR3 has 15 amino acids. Looked up from germline, CDR1 is MNHNS and CDR2 is SASEGT. CDR3 DNA sequence: TGTGCCAGCAGACAGGGCGAGTCTAGCAATCAGCCCCAGCATTTT. The encoded protein is CASRQGESSNQPQHF.

The chain recombines TRBV12-5 with TRBJ2-5, with 7 bases matching TRBD2. The CDR3 has 17 residues. Germline V gene sequence: CDR1 LGHNT, CDR2 FRNRAP. V dropped 4 bases and J dropped 2; count of bases not matched to a gene: 13. The CDR3, as DNA: TGTGCTAGTGGTTCACCCGGACTAGACAAAACTCAAGAGACCCAGTACTTC. This codes for CASGSPGLDKTQETQYF.

The V and J genes are TRBV5-5 and TRBJ2-6; TRBD2 might be the D (5 bases). Germline CDR1 is SGHKS and CDR2 is YYEKEE (reference sequence). This CDR3 comprises 17 residues. V was pared by 0 bases and J by 9 bases, with 19 bases between. CDR3 nucleotides: TGTGCCAGCAGCTTGGCCGTTGGAGGTAGGATCTTCAACGTCCTGACTTTC. Translated: CASSLAVGGRIFNVLTF.

V is TRBV5-1 and J is TRBJ2-2; TRBD2 might be the D (6 bases). The CDR3 sequence is 15 residues long. The V gene lost 1 base and the J gene lost 1 base, with 8 bases spanning the gap. The V gene's germline CDR1 is SGHRS and CDR2 YFSETQ. For the CDR3, the DNA is TGCGCCAGCAGCTTGCCAGCGGGGAACACCGGGGAGCTGTTTTTT. It codes for CASSLPAGNTGELFF. The variable domain in full, completed from reference TRBV5-1 and TRBJ2-2, reads KAGVTQTPRYLIKTRGQQVTLSCSPISGHRSVSWYQQTPGQGLQFLFEYFSETQRNKGNFPGRFSGRQFSNSRSEMNVSTLELGDSALYLCASSLPAGNTGELFFGEGSRLTVL.

The V and J genes are TRBV6-5 and TRBJ2-4; maybe TRBD1 (5 bases). CDR1 is MNHEY and CDR2 is SVGAGI in the germline V gene. This CDR3 is built from 11 residues. Trimming cost V 7 bases and J 10 bases, with 11 bases left between them. The DNA for the CDR3 is TGTGCCAGCACTAAGGGGAAGATTCAGTACTTC. Translated: CASTKGKIQYF.

The chain links TRBV7-8 to TRBJ2-2, with TRBD1 identical over 7 bases. Germline loops: CDR1 SGHVS, CDR2 FQNEAQ. This CDR3 has 17 residues. After removal of 4 bases from V and 4 bases from J, the junction contained 12 bases not matched to a gene. CDR3: CASSSRTAGGITGELFF. As DNA, the CDR3 is TGTGCCAGCAGCTCGAGAACTGCAGGGGGAATCACCGGGGAGCTGTTTTTT.

The chain recombines TRBV9 with TRBJ1-3, with D tentatively TRBD1 (6 bases). CDR3 length: 13 residues. CDR1 and CDR2 (germline): SGDLS, YYNGEE. With 7 bases removed from V and 0 bases from J, the gap between germline ends came to 8 bases. CDR3 nucleotide sequence: TGTGCCAGCGGGGGCACCTCTGGAAACACCATATATTTT. Protein: CASGGTSGNTIYF.

The chain employs TRBV7-2 and TRBJ2-5; 8 bases match TRBD1. Looked up from germline, CDR1 is SGHTA and CDR2 is FQGNSA. Trimming cost V 6 bases and J 3 bases; bases outside gene matches: 6. The CDR3 runs 14 residues. The CDR3: CASSPETGEETQYF. The DNA of the CDR3 is TGTGCCAGCAGTCCTGAGACAGGGGAAGAGACCCAGTACTTC. Supplemented by reference TRBV7-2 and TRBJ2-5, the full variable domain reads GAGVSQSPSNKVTEKGKDVELRCDPISGHTALYWYRQSLGQGLEFLIYFQGNSAPDKSGLPSDRFSAERTGGSVSTLTIQRTQQEDSAVYLCASSPETGEETQYFGPGTRLLVL.

This rearrangement joins TRBV6-5 to TRBJ2-7; TRBD1 agrees at 8 bases. The CDR3 consists of 12 residues. Germline V gives CDR1 MNHEY, CDR2 SVGAGI. The V and J ends lost 7 bases and 6 bases, in that order; junction bases with no gene match: 5. The chain's CDR3 is CASNGDRGEQYF. The CDR3 DNA is TGTGCCAGCAACGGAGACAGGGGCGAGCAGTACTTC.

The rearrangement links TRBV4-3 to TRBJ2-1, with a weak D call TRBD2 (5 bases). V was trimmed by 0 bases and J by 5 bases, leaving 14 bases between them. The CDR3 sequence is 16 residues long. CDR1 and CDR2 (germline): LGHNA, YSLEER. The CDR3 DNA reads as TGCGCCAGCAGCCAAGAACGGCTAGCTGTAAACAATGAGCAGTTCTTC. Encoded protein: CASSQERLAVNNEQFF.

The V and J genes are TRBV10-3 and TRBJ2-3, with a possible D match to TRBD2 (6 bases). The germline V and J ends were trimmed by 7 bases and 0 bases, with 20 bases remaining between them. The germline V gene has CDR1 ENHRY and CDR2 SYGVKD. The CDR3 spans 17 residues. The chain's CDR3 is CAITPEGGQSSTDTQYF. DNA of the CDR3: TGTGCCATCACCCCAGAGGGAGGACAATCTAGCACAGATACGCAGTATTTT.

The V gene is TRBV27, the J gene TRBJ2-1, with 9 nucleotides matching TRBD2. The CDR3 is made up of 17 amino acids. With 1 base clipped from V and 0 bases from J, the junction kept 4 bases outside the gene matches. Germline CDR1 and CDR2: MNHEY and SMNVEV (reference sequence). CDR3 DNA: TGTGCCAGCAGTTTATTGACTAGCGGAGGCTCCTACAATGAGCAGTTCTTC. This codes for CASSLLTSGGSYNEQFF.

The rearrangement links TRBV7-8 to TRBJ2-3; D unresolved. Germline V gene data show CDR1 as SGHVS and CDR2 as FQNEAQ. The CDR3 totals 15 residues. V dropped 0 bases and J dropped 2 bases, with 9 bases sitting between them. The CDR3 loop is CASSLAGIHTDTQYF. Here the CDR3 DNA reads TGTGCCAGCAGCTTAGCGGGCATACACACAGATACGCAGTATTTT.

This chain uses TRBV6-6 with TRBJ1-2; TRBD1 aligns across 8 bases. Germline lookup yields CDR1 MNHNY and CDR2 SVGAGI (reference sequence). The CDR3 length is 15 residues. Losses at the gene ends were 3 bases for V and 7 bases for J; bases not matched to a gene: 10. The CDR3 coding sequence is TGTGCCAGCAGTTATTCCCTAGACAGGGGCCTTGGCTACACCTTC. It encodes CASSYSLDRGLGYTF.

This chain uses TRBV20-1 with TRBJ2-3; D is ambiguous. Trimming removed 1 base at V and 8 bases at J, with 7 bases between. This CDR3 has 11 amino acids. The V gene's germline CDR1 is DFQATT and CDR2 SNEGSKA (reference sequence). The CDR3 sequence is CSARVISTQYF. The CDR3 DNA reads TGCAGTGCTAGAGTAATTTCTACGCAGTATTTT.

The rearrangement links TRBV11-2 to TRBJ1-4; D is perhaps TRBD1 (6 bases). This CDR3 has 15 amino acids. Germline V gives CDR1 SGHAT, CDR2 FQNNGV. Trimming pared 1 base from V and 3 bases from J, leaving 9 bases between. CDR3 DNA sequence: TGTGCCAGCAGCTTAGTTGGACAGTCTAATGAAAAACTGTTTTTT. Protein: CASSLVGQSNEKLFF.